This T cell receptor beta chain was obtained from a study of cytomegalovirus exposure and HLA in healthy donors. Turning to the study itself: Of the donors genotyped, several hundred in all, over 80% fell in the Caucasian-associated ancestry cluster. Study findings and constraints: Common viral pathogens were later found to be apparently linked to several of the most significant clusters.

There are 16 residues in the CDR3. Looked up from germline, CDR1 is SNHLY and CDR2 is FYNNEI. With 6 bases clipped from V and 2 bases from J, the junction kept 9 bases outside the gene matches. In regard to this clone: Its antigen is still unknown.

PCR primers comprised 60 Vbeta and 13 Jbeta primers. Profiled with immunoSEQ multiplex PCR; TCRdb holds only in-frame clones, not every one. Of about 85,000 clones in the sample, about 80% were seen once. This sequence originates from a woman in her 50s in good health and CMV-seropositive. The sample comprised PBMCs. This rearrangement joins TRBV2 to TRBJ2-3; 9 bases are shared with TRBD1. The CDR3 DNA sequence: TGTGCCAGCAGCCCTGGGACAGGGACGGTCACAGATACGCAGTATTTT. It specifies CASSPGTGTVTDTQYF.